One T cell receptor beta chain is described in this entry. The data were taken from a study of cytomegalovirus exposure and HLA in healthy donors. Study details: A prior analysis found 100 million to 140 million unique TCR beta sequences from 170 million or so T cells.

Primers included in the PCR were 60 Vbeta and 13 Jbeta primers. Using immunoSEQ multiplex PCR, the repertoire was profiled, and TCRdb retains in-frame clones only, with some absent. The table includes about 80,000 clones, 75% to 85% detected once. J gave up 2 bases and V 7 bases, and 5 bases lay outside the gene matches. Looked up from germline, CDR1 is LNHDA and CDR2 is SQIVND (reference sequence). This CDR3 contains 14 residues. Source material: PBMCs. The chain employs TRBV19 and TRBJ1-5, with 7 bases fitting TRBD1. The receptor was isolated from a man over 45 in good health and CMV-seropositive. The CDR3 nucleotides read TGTGCCAGTAACCAAGACAGGGGCAATCAGCCCCAGCATTTT. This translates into CASNQDRGNQPQHF.